Each of the 23 T cell receptor beta chains below was sequenced from the same sample in a study of blood T cell repertoires in COVID-19. Clones were sequenced by immunoSEQ multiplex PCR, and TCRdb holds only the in-frame ones, with some missing. In the table there are about 140,000 clones, around 81% of which are singletons. The sample was peripheral blood. Receptor source: a human donor in a cohort sampled during active COVID-19.

V usage is TRBV11-2 and J usage is TRBJ2-4; 10 bases line up with TRBD2. Germline CDR1 reads SGHAT; CDR2 reads FQNNGV. The trim removed 0 bases at V and 0 bases at J, leaving 5 bases unmatched. The CDR3 loop spans 18 amino acids. CDR3 nucleotide sequence: TGTGCCAGCAGCTTAGACCGAACTAGCGGGGTAGCCAAAAACATTCAGTACTTC. This codes for CASSLDRTSGVAKNIQYF. The full variable domain, in which reference TRBV11-2 and TRBJ2-4 provide the parts outside the CDR3, is EAGVAQSPRYKIIEKRQSVAFWCNPISGHATLYWYQQILGQGPKLLIQFQNNGVVDDSQLPKDRFSAERLKGVDSTLKIQPAKLEDSAVYLCASSLDRTSGVAKNIQYFGAGTRLSVL.

The chain is built from TRBV2 and TRBJ2-1; no reliable D call. This CDR3 has 15 residues. From germline, CDR1 is SNHLY and CDR2 FYNNEI. Trimming left V 5 bases short and J 6 bases short, with 17 bases between. The CDR3 protein is CASSFYNSGSNEQFF. CDR3 bases: TGTGCCAGCAGTTTCTATAATTCAGGCTCCAATGAGCAGTTCTTC.

The chain joins TRBV9 to TRBJ2-1; TRBD1 might be the D (6 bases). Trimming removed 4 bases at V and 4 bases at J, with 6 bases between. CDR1 and CDR2 from the germline V gene are SGDLS and YYNGEE. The CDR3 totals 12 residues. The CDR3 DNA follows: TGTGCCAGCAGCACAGGGTACAATGAGCAGTTCTTC. Translated, it gives CASSTGYNEQFF.

This chain connects TRBV19 to TRBJ1-4, with D maybe TRBD1 (5 bases). Germline V gives CDR1 LNHDA, CDR2 SQIVND (reference sequence). CDR3 length equals 15 residues. V was trimmed by 6 bases and J by 2 bases, leaving 13 bases between them. CDR3 nucleotides: TGTGCCAGTAGCCCCCGATGGGGCACTAATGAAAAACTGTTTTTT. Residues: CASSPRWGTNEKLFF.

This clone was recorded a few times. The CDR3 loop reads CASSISGNQPQHF. As DNA, the CDR3 is TGTGCCAGTAGTATTAGCGGCAATCAGCCCCAGCATTTT. The genes are TRBV19 and TRBJ1-5; D remains ambiguous. Germline CDR1 reads LNHDA; CDR2 reads SQIVND (reference sequence). Deletions cut 3 bases from V and 2 bases from J, with 5 bases between. The CDR3 is 13 residues long.

The chain has TRBV5-1 and TRBJ1-4; 8 positions agree with TRBD1. The CDR3 has 15 residues. Germline V gene sequence: CDR1 SGHRS, CDR2 YFSETQ. Germline trimming cut 5 bases from V and 3 bases from J; bases unmatched to any gene: 6. The CDR3 DNA reads TGCGCCAGCAGTATATCGACAGGGGCTAATGAAAAACTGTTTTTT. Its protein is CASSISTGANEKLFF.

The rearrangement links TRBV18 to TRBJ1-3; D gene uncertain. With 2 bases removed from V and 2 bases from J, the gap between germline ends came to 10 bases. The germline gives CDR1 KGHSH, CDR2 LQKENI. The CDR3 length is 15 residues. The CDR3: CASSPETYPGNTIYF. The CDR3 DNA follows: TGTGCCAGCTCACCAGAAACCTATCCTGGAAACACCATATATTTT.

This clone has only one observation. This chain uses TRBV5-5 with TRBJ2-3, with 8 bases aligning to TRBD2. The V segment lost 5 bases and the J segment 8 bases; nucleotides outside the gene matches: 16. CDR1 and CDR2 (germline): SGHKS, YYEKEE (reference sequence). The CDR3 sequence is 16 residues long. As DNA, the CDR3 is TGTGCCAGCAGTCCAAACCCGGGACTAGGGGTGCGTACGCAGTATTTT. The encoded protein is CASSPNPGLGVRTQYF.

V and J are TRBV19 and TRBJ1-1; D call uncertain. In germline, CDR1 is LNHDA, CDR2 SQIVND (reference sequence). Trimming cost V 0 bases and J 3 bases, with 5 bases left between them. The CDR3 loop spans 13 amino acids. The CDR3 DNA follows: TGTGCCAGTAGTATAGAGGCCTACACTGAAGCTTTCTTT. This gives the protein CASSIEAYTEAFF.

This rearrangement joins TRBV24-1 to TRBJ1-2; 7 nucleotides match TRBD1. The CDR3 consists of 13 residues. Germline-derived CDR1 and CDR2 are KGHDR and SFDVKD. Unmatched junction bases numbered 4, after V lost 3 bases and J lost 7 bases. The CDR3 nucleotides are TGTGCCACCAGTGATGACAGGGAAGGTGGCTACACCTTC. Translating gives CATSDDREGGYTF.

The count of this clone is one. The J gene is TRBJ2-3, the V gene TRBV5-5; 13 bases are shared with TRBD2. CDR1 SGHKS and CDR2 YYEKEE come from the germline V gene (reference sequence). The V gene end was trimmed by 4 bases and the J gene end by 2 bases; junction bases not matched to a gene: 4. The CDR3 consists of 16 residues. The CDR3: CASSVLAGGVTDTQYF. The CDR3 region has the DNA TGTGCCAGCAGCGTACTAGCGGGGGGGGTCACAGATACGCAGTATTTT.

The chain recombines TRBV2 with TRBJ1-1, with D maybe TRBD1 (5 bases). This CDR3 is built from 13 residues. The V gene lost 1 base and the J gene lost 8 bases, with 11 bases spanning the gap. The V gene's germline CDR1 is SNHLY and CDR2 FYNNEI. CDR3 sequence: CASSEVRGGEAFF. The CDR3 DNA reads as TGTGCCAGCAGTGAAGTCCGCGGGGGGGAAGCTTTCTTT.

The gene calls are TRBV19 and TRBJ1-5, with D unclear. V was clipped by 7 bases and J by 1 base, with 11 bases between them. The V gene's germline CDR1 is LNHDA and CDR2 SQIVND (reference sequence). This CDR3 spans 14 amino acids. CDR3 in amino acids: CASKYGESNQPQHF. CDR3 coding DNA: TGTGCCAGTAAATATGGAGAGAGCAATCAGCCCCAGCATTTT.

The CDR3 protein is CASSLRDSLPMNTEAFF. In DNA form, the CDR3 reads TGTGCCAGCTCACTCCGGGACAGCCTCCCGATGAACACTGAAGCTTTCTTT. The chain links TRBV18 to TRBJ1-1; 7 nucleotides agree with TRBD1. V was pared by 4 bases and J by 0 bases, with 11 bases of the junction left unmatched. The germline CDR1 and CDR2 sequences are KGHSH and LQKENI. The CDR3 extends over 17 amino acids.

As regards this clone: Germline and junction disagree at one end, which may indicate a read error. The V and J genes are TRBV15 and TRBJ1-2; 12 bases map to TRBD1. This CDR3 spans 14 amino acids. Germline V gene sequence: CDR1 LNHNV, CDR2 YYDKDF (reference sequence). The CDR3 bases are TGTGCCACCAGCAGTTTCCGGGACAGGGGGCGCAGTGCCTTC. Amino acids: CATSSFRDRGRSAF.

V and J are TRBV20-1 and TRBJ1-3; D gene ambiguous. Germline V CDR1 and CDR2: DFQATT, SNEGSKA (reference sequence). This CDR3 is built from 11 residues. The V and J ends lost 2 bases and 9 bases respectively, with 8 bases between them. The CDR3 sequence is CSARRGATIYF. CDR3 bases: TGCAGTGCTAGAAGAGGCGCCACCATATATTTT.

J is TRBJ2-5 and V is TRBV7-2, with 8 bases that match TRBD2. After removal of 3 bases from V and 1 base from J, the junction contained 4 bases not matched to a gene. Germline CDR1 is SGHTA and CDR2 is FQGNSA. This CDR3 has 15 amino acids. CDR3 nucleotides: TGTGCCAGCAGCTTTAGCGGGACGATCCAAGAGACCCAGTACTTC. Its translation is CASSFSGTIQETQYF.

The chain employs TRBV6-2 or TRBV6-3 and TRBJ1-1, with a weak D call TRBD1 (5 bases). The CDR3 is made up of 14 amino acids. Trimming pared 0 bases from V and 5 bases from J, leaving 10 bases between. In germline, CDR1 is MNHEY, CDR2 SVGEGT. CDR3 nucleotides: TGTGCCAGCAGTTACTCATGGGGCGAGACTGAAGCTTTCTTT. It encodes CASSYSWGETEAFF.

The chain recombines TRBV18 with TRBJ1-1; 9 bases agree with TRBD1. The CDR3 is 17 residues long. Germline assignment: CDR1 KGHSH and CDR2 LQKENI. With 3 bases clipped from V and 3 bases from J, the junction kept 11 bases outside the gene matches. CDR3 in amino acids: CASSPTDRGSTYTEAFF. The DNA of the CDR3 is TGTGCCAGCTCACCTACAGACAGGGGGAGTACCTACACTGAAGCTTTCTTT.

The chain couples TRBV5-1 to TRBJ1-4; a possible D gene is TRBD1 (6 bases). The V gene's germline CDR1 is SGHRS and CDR2 YFSETQ. The CDR3 totals 16 residues. Trimming stripped 2 bases from V and 8 bases from J, with 19 bases between. In DNA form, the CDR3 reads TGCGCCAGCAGCTTTTGGGACACCAGCCAGGGGGAAAAACTGTTTTTT. It encodes CASSFWDTSQGEKLFF. The full variable domain, rest sourced from reference TRBV5-1 and TRBJ1-4, is KAGVTQTPRYLIKTRGQQVTLSCSPISGHRSVSWYQQTPGQGLQFLFEYFSETQRNKGNFPGRFSGRQFSNSRSEMNVSTLELGDSALYLCASSFWDTSQGEKLFFGSGTQLSVL.

V gene TRBV15 combines with J gene TRBJ2-4; no definite D call. The ends were cut back, 3 bases at V and 7 bases at J, with 13 bases in the middle. Germline assignment: CDR1 LNHNV and CDR2 YYDKDF (reference sequence). CDR3 length equals 14 residues. The CDR3 DNA sequence: TGTGCCACCAGCAGTGGCGGAGACGGGAACATTCAGTACTTC. This sequence encodes CATSSGGDGNIQYF. The complete variable domain, with remaining parts taken from reference TRBV15 and TRBJ2-4, reads DAMVIQNPRYQVTQFGKPVTLSCSQTLNHNVMYWYQQKSSQAPKLLFHYYDKDFNNEADTPDNFQSRRPNTSFCFLDIRSPGLGDTAMYLCATSSGGDGNIQYFGAGTRLSVL.

This clone occurred a few times. The V gene is TRBV5-5, the J gene TRBJ1-1; D gene unclear. Germline CDR1 is SGHKS and CDR2 is YYEKEE (reference sequence). The CDR3 spans 15 residues. V gave up 0 bases and J gave up 1 base, with 10 bases separating them. CDR3 sequence (DNA): TGTGCCAGCAGCTTGGCCGAACGGGGGAACACTGAAGCTTTCTTT. Amino acids: CASSLAERGNTEAFF.

This chain joins TRBV7-9 and TRBJ1-6; a possible D gene is TRBD1 (6 bases). The CDR3 has 15 amino acids. Deletions cut 6 bases from V and 10 bases from J, with 19 bases between. CDR1 is SEHNR, CDR2 FQNEAQ, per germline (reference sequence). CDR3 coding DNA: TGTGCCAGCAGGCCGGCAGGCAGGGGTGAATCACCCCTCCACTTT. This gives the protein CASRPAGRGESPLHF.